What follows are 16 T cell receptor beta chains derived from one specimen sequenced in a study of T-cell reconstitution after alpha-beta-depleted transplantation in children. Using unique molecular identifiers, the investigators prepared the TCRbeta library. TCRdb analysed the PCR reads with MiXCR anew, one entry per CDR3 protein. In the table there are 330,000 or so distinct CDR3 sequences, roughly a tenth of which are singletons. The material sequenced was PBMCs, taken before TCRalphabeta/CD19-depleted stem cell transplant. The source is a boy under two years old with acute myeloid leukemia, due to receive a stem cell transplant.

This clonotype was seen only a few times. The CDR3 nucleotides are TGTGCCAGTAGTGCCCATTCGATGCACAATGAGCAGTTCTTC. Translating it yields CASSAHSMHNEQFF. This chain uses TRBV19 with TRBJ2-1; no clear D gene. The CDR3 has 14 amino acids. Germline lookup yields CDR1 LNHDA and CDR2 SQIVND (reference sequence). V was clipped by 5 bases and J by 5 bases, with 13 bases between them.

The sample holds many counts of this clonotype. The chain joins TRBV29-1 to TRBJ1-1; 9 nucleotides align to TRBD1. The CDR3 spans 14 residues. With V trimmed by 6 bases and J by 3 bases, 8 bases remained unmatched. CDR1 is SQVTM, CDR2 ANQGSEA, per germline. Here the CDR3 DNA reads TGCAGCGTCGCTTACAGGGGGCGGGACACTGAAGCTTTCTTT. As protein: CSVAYRGRDTEAFF.

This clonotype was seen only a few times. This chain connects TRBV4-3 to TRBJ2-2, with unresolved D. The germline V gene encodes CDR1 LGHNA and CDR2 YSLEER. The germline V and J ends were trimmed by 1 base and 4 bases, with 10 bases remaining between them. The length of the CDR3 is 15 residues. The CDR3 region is CASSQVAVLTGELFF. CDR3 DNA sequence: TGCGCCAGCAGCCAAGTTGCAGTCCTCACCGGGGAGCTGTTTTTT.

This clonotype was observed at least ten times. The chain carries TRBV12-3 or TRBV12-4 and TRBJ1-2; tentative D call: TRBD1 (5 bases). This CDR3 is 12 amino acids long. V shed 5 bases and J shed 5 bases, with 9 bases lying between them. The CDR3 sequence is CASSPTEYGYTF. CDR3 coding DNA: TGTGCCAGCAGTCCGACAGAGTATGGCTACACCTTC.

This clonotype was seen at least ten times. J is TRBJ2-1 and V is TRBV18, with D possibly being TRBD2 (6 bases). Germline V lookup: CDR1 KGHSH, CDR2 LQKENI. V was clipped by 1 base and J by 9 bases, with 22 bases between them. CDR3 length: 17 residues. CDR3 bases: TGTGCCAGCTCACCACGCCGACGGGAGTCACCAACGAGTGAGCAGTTCTTC. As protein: CASSPRRRESPTSEQFF.

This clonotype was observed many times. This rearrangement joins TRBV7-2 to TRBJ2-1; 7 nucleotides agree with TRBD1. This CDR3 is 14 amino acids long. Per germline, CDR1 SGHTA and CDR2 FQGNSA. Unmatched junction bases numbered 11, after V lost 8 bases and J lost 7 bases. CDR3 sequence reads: CASRLRDSLNEQFF. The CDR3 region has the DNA TGTGCCAGCCGACTCCGGGACAGCCTTAATGAGCAGTTCTTC. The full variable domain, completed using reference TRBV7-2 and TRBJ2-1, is GAGVSQSPSNKVTEKGKDVELRCDPISGHTALYWYRQSLGQGLEFLIYFQGNSAPDKSGLPSDRFSAERTGGSVSTLTIQRTQQEDSAVYLCASRLRDSLNEQFFGPGTRLTVL.

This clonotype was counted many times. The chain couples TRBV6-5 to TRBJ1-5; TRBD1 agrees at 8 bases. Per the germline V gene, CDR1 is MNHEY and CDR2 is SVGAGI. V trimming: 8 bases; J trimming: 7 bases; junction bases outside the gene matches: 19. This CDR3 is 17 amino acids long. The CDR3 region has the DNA TGTGCCAGCCAGAGAGGGCCAGGGGGCGCCTTCGGGCAGCCCCAGCATTTT. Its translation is CASQRGPGGAFGQPQHF.

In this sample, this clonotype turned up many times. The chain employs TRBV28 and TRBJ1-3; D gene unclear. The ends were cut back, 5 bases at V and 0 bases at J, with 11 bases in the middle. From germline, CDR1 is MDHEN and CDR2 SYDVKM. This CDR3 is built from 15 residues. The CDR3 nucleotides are TGTGCCAGCAGTCCACCGACCCTCTCTGGAAACACCATATATTTT. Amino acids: CASSPPTLSGNTIYF.

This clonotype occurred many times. The CDR3 DNA reads as TGTGCCAGCAGTTCTCTCCTCAGGGGACTTTATAGCAATCAGCCCCAGCATTTT. This gives the protein CASSSLLRGLYSNQPQHF. This chain joins TRBV28 and TRBJ1-5; weak D call: TRBD1 (6 bases). The CDR3 has 18 amino acids. Germline lookup yields CDR1 MDHEN and CDR2 SYDVKM. V was trimmed by 4 bases and J by 0 bases, leaving 19 bases between them.

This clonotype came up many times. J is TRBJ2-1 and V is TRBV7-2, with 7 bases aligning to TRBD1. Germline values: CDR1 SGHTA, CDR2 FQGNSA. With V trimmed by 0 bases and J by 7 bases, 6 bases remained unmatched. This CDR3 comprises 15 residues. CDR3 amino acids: CASSLARGRLNEQFF. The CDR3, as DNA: TGTGCCAGCAGCTTAGCTAGGGGGCGCCTAAATGAGCAGTTCTTC.

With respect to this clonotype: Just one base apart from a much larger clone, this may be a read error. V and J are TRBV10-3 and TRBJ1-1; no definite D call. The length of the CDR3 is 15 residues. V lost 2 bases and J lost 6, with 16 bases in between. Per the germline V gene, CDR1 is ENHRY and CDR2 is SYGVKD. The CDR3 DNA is TGTGCCATCAGTGAGGGAGAGGGTGGCGTACCTGAAGCTTTCTTT. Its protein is CAISEGEGGVPEAFF.

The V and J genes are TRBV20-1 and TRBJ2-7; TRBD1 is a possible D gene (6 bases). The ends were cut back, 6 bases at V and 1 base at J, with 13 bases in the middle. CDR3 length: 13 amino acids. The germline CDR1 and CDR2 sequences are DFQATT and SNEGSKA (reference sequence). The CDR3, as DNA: TGCAGTGCCGGACGAGGGGGTTCCTACGAGCAGTACTTC. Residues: CSAGRGGSYEQYF.

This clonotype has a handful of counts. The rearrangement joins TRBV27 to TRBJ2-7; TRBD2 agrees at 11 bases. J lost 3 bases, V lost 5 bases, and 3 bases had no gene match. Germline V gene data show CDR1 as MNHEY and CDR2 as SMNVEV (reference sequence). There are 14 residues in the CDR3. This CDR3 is CASSKLAGDYEQYF. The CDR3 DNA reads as TGTGCCAGCAGTAAACTAGCGGGGGACTACGAGCAGTACTTC.

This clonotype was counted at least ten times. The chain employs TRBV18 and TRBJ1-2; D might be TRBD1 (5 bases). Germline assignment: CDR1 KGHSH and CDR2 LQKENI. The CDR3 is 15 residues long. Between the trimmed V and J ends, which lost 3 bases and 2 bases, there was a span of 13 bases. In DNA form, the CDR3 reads TGTGCCAGCTCACCCCCGGCAGGGTCGAACTATGGCTACACCTTC. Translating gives CASSPPAGSNYGYTF.

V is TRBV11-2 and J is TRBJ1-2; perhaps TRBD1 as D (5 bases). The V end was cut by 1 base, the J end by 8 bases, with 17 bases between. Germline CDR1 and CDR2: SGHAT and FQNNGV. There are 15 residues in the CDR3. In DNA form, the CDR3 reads TGTGCCAGCAGCTTAGTCCTTGGGGGTCCCACCGGCTACACCTTC. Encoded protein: CASSLVLGGPTGYTF. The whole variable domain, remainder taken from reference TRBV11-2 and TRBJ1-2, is EAGVAQSPRYKIIEKRQSVAFWCNPISGHATLYWYQQILGQGPKLLIQFQNNGVVDDSQLPKDRFSAERLKGVDSTLKIQPAKLEDSAVYLCASSLVLGGPTGYTFGSGTRLTVV.

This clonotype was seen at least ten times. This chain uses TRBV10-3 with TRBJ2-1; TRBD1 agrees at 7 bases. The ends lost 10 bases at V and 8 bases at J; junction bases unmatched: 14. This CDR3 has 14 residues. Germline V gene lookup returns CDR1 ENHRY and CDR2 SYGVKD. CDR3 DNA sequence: TGTGCCAGCGCCACGGGACAGTTTATCGATGAGCAGTTCTTC. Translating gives CASATGQFIDEQFF.